The subject of this entry is one T cell receptor (beta chain). This receptor's antigen is unknown. No base quality information exists; no much larger clone differs at one position. Other DNA variants within this sample encode the same CDR3. CDR3 length: 11 amino acids, cysteine to phenylalanine. Of all the DNA, just the CDR3 is kept, 33 bases in frame from base 1. The trim is 3 bases for V and 10 bases for J, with a gap of 4 bases between the germline ends. Sequences KGHSH (CDR1) and LQKENI (CDR2) are obtained from the germline V gene. The donors were healthy, HIV-negative adults who had no recently reported acute infections or vaccinations. Only Caucasian adults living in Nashville, Tennessee, USA were represented among the donors. Magnetic negative selection was used to enrich CD4+ T cells, after which naive cells were positively selected on CD45RA and the negative fraction became the memory subset. Blood was obtained by leukapheresis, after which PBMCs were separated by Ficoll-Histopaque density gradient centrifugation and cryopreserved in liquid nitrogen vapor phase. Analytical flow cytometry was used to check the purity and quantity of each magnetically sorted T cell population. From each sorted fraction, genomic DNA was isolated and quantified by UV absorbance on a Nanodrop 2000c.

This specimen belongs to a study of shared clonotypes between healthy human individuals (dated by TCRdb to the early 2020s). At the level of the whole study: Three men and two women, aged 18 to 49 years, made up the cohort. To estimate repertoire size and how much clonotypes are shared between individuals, the study performed deep sequencing of blood TCR repertoires from a few healthy adults. Libraries were prepared and TCR repertoires were sequenced by different laboratories using diverse techniques, in order to increase sequencing depth and limit assay-specific biases. Leukapheresis yielded between about 0.94 and 10 billion PBMCs per donor. For each donor, three plates each were used for CD4 naive and CD4 memory, two plates were used for CD8 naive, and one plate was used for CD8 memory.

TCR CDR3 regions were amplified from genomic DNA by multiplex PCR using the deep immunoSEQ assay. For each cell subset, the extracted genomic DNA was distributed evenly across all wells of several immunoSEQ 96-well plates, and each plate served as one replicate. For sorted subsets, around 200 ng genomic DNA, equal to 30,000 to 35,000 T cell genomes, was loaded into each replicate PCR. Purified libraries were quantified with a Qubit 3.0 fluorometer, sized on a Bioanalyzer 2100, and re-quantified with the KAPA Library Quantification kit. Every immunoSEQ 96-well plate was sequenced on a separate single-read 150-cycle Illumina NextSeq 550 flow cell. Per the source publication's procedure: Because only junctional sequences without quality scores were contained in the immunoSEQ output, filtering matching that applied to full-length reads could not be performed. To assign V/J genes and CDR3, sequences were annotated using PyIR, a Python wrapper for IgBLAST v1.9, with IMGT germline references. Any read was removed if the V/J assignment was weak (E-value above 1e-6), the CDR3 was missing, or the read contained stop codons, out-of-frame junctions, or ambiguous translated residues. A V3J clonotype was defined by an identical inferred V gene, J gene, and CDR3 amino acid sequence. To compute the percentage overlap between repertoires, the number of shared unique clonotypes was divided by the size of the smaller repertoire. RTK rarefaction, the Chao1 estimator, and Recon v2.1 estimates of unobserved clonotypes were used to assess repertoire richness. Generation probabilities were computed with OLGA for all TCRbeta clonotypes obtained by the gDNA method from several donors. What TCRdb holds here is the immuneACCESS table cut down to in-frame rearrangements. Part of the clones is not present; checked against another copy, under half of the missing clones reflect an unresolved V gene, and the others are unexplained. For V, J and clone size, that table is used; D and trimming come from the DNA. This sample is represented by some 1 million clones; under 80% of them were singletons. The ten largest clones take up 1.4% of the sample.

The research as a whole found: Because the study included only a small number of donors, the genetic and exposure-history diversity represented was limited. Based on pairwise subsampling, the degree of clonotype sharing among donors was expected to be affected by sequencing depth. Only blood was sampled, and tissue TCR repertoires likely differ from those in blood. When a handful of donors were compared, the shared fraction of clonotypes was approximately 5% for naive CD4, roughly 3.4% for naive CD8, 2% to 2.5% for memory CD4, and 0.35% to 0.5% for memory CD8. Even with the large sequencing depth, rarefaction of the sorted-subset datasets indicated that sequencing was incomplete. Clonotypes shared by all four sorted-subset donors showed higher generation probabilities than non-shared clonotypes. Naive subsets generally had larger estimated clonotype richness than memory subsets did.

The rearranged segments are TRBV18 and TRBJ1-6, with no confidently assigned D gene. Input material: memory CD4+ T cells sorted from blood. The intended sense of this specimen's cell subset or site label: CD45RA-negative fraction. The TCR comes from a man between 18 and 29 years old in good health. The bases read TGTGCCAGCTCACCGGGGTCACCCCTCCACTTT. It specifies CASSPGSPLHF.